These T cell receptor beta chains were read from a single sample in a study of PD-L1 blockade in urothelial cancer. Assay: immunoSEQ multiplex PCR; the TCRdb copy retains only in-frame clones and omits some. The sample yields tens of thousands of clones, approximately 80% seen once. Sequencing used PBMCs, obtained around atezolizumab (anti-PD-L1) treatment. These receptors all come from a man aged 65 to 85 with urothelial cancer. CDR3s include the opening cysteine and the closing phenylalanine or tryptophan. Each record gives: D gene, J gene, V gene, clone size, CDR3 DNA, CDR3 protein. D genes are given only for firm matches. The listing skips clone size in some rows; elsewhere it reads once, few, many or a size class.

D: NA
J: TRBJ2-1
V: TRBV7-9
size: few
DNA: TGTGCCAGCAGCCCCCTCGGCAATGAGCAGTTCTTC
CDR3: CASSPLGNEQFF

D: TRBD2
J: TRBJ2-5
V: TRBV7-2
size: few
DNA: TGTGCCAGCAGAATGGGAACTAGCGGAGGGGAGACCCAGTACTTC
CDR3: CASRMGTSGGETQYF

D: NA
J: TRBJ2-5
V: TRBV5-4
size: NA
DNA: TGTGCCAGCAGCTTGGGCCCTAGCGCAGGAGAGACCCAGTACTTC
CDR3: CASSLGPSAGETQYF

D: TRBD1
J: TRBJ2-2
V: TRBV7-3
size: NA
DNA: TGTGCCAGCAAGCCGGGACAGGGTGGAACCGGGGAGCTGTTTTTT
CDR3: CASKPGQGGTGELFF

D: NA
J: TRBJ1-1
V: TRBV18
size: NA
DNA: TGTGCCAGCTCCCCGGGACTGAACATGAACACTGAAGCTTTCTTT
CDR3: CASSPGLNMNTEAFF

D: TRBD1
J: TRBJ2-3
V: TRBV5-5
size: NA
DNA: TGTGCCAGCAGCTGGGGACAGGGATTTGCAGATACGCAGTATTTT
CDR3: CASSWGQGFADTQYF

D: TRBD1
J: TRBJ1-2
V: TRBV5-6
size: NA
DNA: TGTGCCAGCAGCTTGGGTGGACAGGGGGCCGGATATGGCTACACCTTC
CDR3: CASSLGGQGAGYGYTF

D: TRBD1
J: TRBJ2-1
V: TRBV5-1
size: NA
DNA: TGCGCCAGCAGCTTGGGACAGGGAGTAGATAATGAGCAGTTCTTC
CDR3: CASSLGQGVDNEQFF

D: NA
J: TRBJ2-3
V: TRBV6-1
size: NA
DNA: TGTGCCAGCAGTGAATTCCTCCAGGGCACAGATACGCAGTATTTT
CDR3: CASSEFLQGTDTQYF

D: TRBD2
J: TRBJ2-5
V: TRBV11-3
size: NA
DNA: TGTGCCAGCAGCCCCGGGACTAGCGGACGAGAGACCCAGTACTTC
CDR3: CASSPGTSGRETQYF

D: TRBD2
J: TRBJ2-3
V: TRBV19
size: NA
DNA: TGTGCCAGTAGTAGTAAGCGGGGGGGCAGCACAGATACGCAGTATTTT
CDR3: CASSSKRGGSTDTQYF

D: NA
J: TRBJ2-7
V: TRBV11-2
size: NA
DNA: TGTGCCAGCAGCTCCGGGACTCAACTAATCTACGAGCAGTACTTC
CDR3: CASSSGTQLIYEQYF

D: TRBD1
J: TRBJ2-2
V: TRBV18
size: NA
DNA: TGTGCCAGCTCACCGGACAGGGTGGGCACCGGGGAGCTGTTTTTT
CDR3: CASSPDRVGTGELFF

D: TRBD2
J: TRBJ2-1
V: TRBV6-1
size: NA
DNA: TGTGCCAGGTCTAGCGGACTCCGCAATGAGCAGTTCTTC
CDR3: CARSSGLRNEQFF

D: TRBD1
J: TRBJ2-1
V: TRBV5-6
size: NA
DNA: TGTGCCAGCAGCTTGGAGGCGACAGGGGTGGGCAATGAGCAGTTCTTC
CDR3: CASSLEATGVGNEQFF

D: NA
J: TRBJ2-3
V: TRBV7-8
size: NA
DNA: TGTGCCAGCAGCTTAGTTGGGCGCACAGATACGCAGTATTTT
CDR3: CASSLVGRTDTQYF

D: NA
J: TRBJ2-1
V: TRBV11-2
size: few
DNA: TGTGCCAGCGCTTGGTTGGGGGCAGGAGAGCAGTTCTTC
CDR3: CASAWLGAGEQFF

D: TRBD1
J: TRBJ1-1
V: TRBV7-2
size: few
DNA: TGTGCCAGCAGCTTAGCCCCTGTCGACAGGGGGGCGGCTTTCTTT
CDR3: CASSLAPVDRGAAFF

D: NA
J: TRBJ1-1
V: TRBV21-1
size: few
DNA: TGTGCCAGCAGCAAATGTACAGGGGGCACTGAAGCTTTCTTT
CDR3: CASSKCTGGTEAFF

D: TRBD2
J: TRBJ2-1
V: TRBV29-1
size: NA
DNA: TGCAGCTTTGGACTAGCGCAGAATGAGCAGTTCTTC
CDR3: CSFGLAQNEQFF

D: TRBD1
J: TRBJ1-2
V: TRBV28
size: NA
DNA: TGTGCCAGCAGTCAAGACAGGGGTTTTAACTATGGCTACACCTTC
CDR3: CASSQDRGFNYGYTF

D: NA
J: TRBJ1-2
V: TRBV5-1
size: once
DNA: TGCGCCAGCAGCTTGACGGCAGGGCGGAGGGTGTATGGCTACACCTTC
CDR3: CASSLTAGRRVYGYTF

D: TRBD1
J: TRBJ2-3
V: TRBV7-2
size: NA
DNA: TGTGCCAGCAGCAAAGGAACAGGGGCGGATACGCAGTATTTT
CDR3: CASSKGTGADTQYF

D: NA
J: TRBJ1-1
V: TRBV27
size: once
DNA: TGTGCCAGCAGTCCCCAGGGTCCCTTCATGAACACTGAAGCTTTCTTT
CDR3: CASSPQGPFMNTEAFF